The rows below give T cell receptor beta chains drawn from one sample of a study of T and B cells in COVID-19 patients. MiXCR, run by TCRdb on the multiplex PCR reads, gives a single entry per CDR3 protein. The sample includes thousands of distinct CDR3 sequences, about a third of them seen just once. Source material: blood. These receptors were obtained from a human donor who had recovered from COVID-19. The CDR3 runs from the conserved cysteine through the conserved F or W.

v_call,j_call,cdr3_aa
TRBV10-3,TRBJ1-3,CAIQGDGNTIYF
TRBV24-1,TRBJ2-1,CATSGGTGSNKQFF
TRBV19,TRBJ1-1,CASSIFTGNPTEAFF
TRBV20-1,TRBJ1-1,CRAPREANTEAFF
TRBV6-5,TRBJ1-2,CASRDLYGYTF
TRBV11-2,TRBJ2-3,CASSLQQVRTDTQYF
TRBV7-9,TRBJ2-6,CASSIGLGTGANVLTF
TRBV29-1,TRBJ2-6,CSVLGSGANVLTF
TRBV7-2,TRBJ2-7,CASSFRQGYYEQYF
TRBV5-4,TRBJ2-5,CASSLGREETQYF
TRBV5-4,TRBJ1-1,CASGQVGMNTEAFF
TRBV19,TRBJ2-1,CASGRQGASNEQFF
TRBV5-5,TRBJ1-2,CASSLAGNYGYTF
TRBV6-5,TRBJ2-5,CVSSLEETQYF
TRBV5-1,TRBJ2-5,CASSLMRGGETQYF
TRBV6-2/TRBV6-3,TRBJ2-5,CASLLAGGLPEETQYF
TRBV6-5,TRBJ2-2,CASSYSLEGRSGELFF
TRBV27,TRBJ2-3,CASSNKIGQPIRTDTQYF
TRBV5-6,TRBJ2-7,CASSLIARTTYSYEQYF
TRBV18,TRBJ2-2,CASSPTGEGTGELFF
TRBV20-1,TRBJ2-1,CSATTPGQGWNNEQFF
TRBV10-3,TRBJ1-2,CAISEPGQGSDGYTF
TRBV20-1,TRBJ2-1,CSARSGLATYNEQFF
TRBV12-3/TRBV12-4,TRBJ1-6,CASSLTGGAYNSPLHF
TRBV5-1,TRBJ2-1,CASSLTSAYNEQFF
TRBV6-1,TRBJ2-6,CASSEPGLAGAGANVLTF
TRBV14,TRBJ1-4,CASSPIDLPTNEKLFF
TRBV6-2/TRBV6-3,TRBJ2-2,CASRSGQGAGTGELFF
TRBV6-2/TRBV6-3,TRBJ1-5,CASSPTGVSNQPQHF
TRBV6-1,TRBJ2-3,CASSDRDRRTDTQYF
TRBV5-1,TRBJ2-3,CASSLNTDTQYF
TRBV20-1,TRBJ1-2,CSARGLSAVNYGYTF
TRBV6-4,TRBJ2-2,CASSARDSTGELFF
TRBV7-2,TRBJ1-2,CASSLVLISPGHNYGYTF
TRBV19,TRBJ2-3,CASSARRGGGGTDTQYF
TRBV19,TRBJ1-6,CASSISSGSSYNSPLHF
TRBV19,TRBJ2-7,CASSFGSSYEQYF
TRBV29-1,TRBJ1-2,CSVEARANYGYTF
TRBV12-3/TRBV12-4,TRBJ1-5,CASSSGRGNNQPQHF
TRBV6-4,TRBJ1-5,CASSRDEGNQPQHF
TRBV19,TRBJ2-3,CASSDLAGLTDTQYF
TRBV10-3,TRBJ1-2,CAISDGTKYPNYGYTF
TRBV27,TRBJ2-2,CASSSPGLANTGELFF
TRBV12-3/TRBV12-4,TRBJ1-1,CASSLALGAGTEAFF
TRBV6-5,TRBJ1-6,CASTRTGKNSPLHF
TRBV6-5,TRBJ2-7,CASSYSYGTGDYEQYF
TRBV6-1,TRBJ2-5,CASTRTGLGEETQYF
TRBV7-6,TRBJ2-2,CASSPWRSSNTGELFF
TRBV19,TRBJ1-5,CASSKATKGFGNQPQHF
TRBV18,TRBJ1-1,CASSARQGETEAFF
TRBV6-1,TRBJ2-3,CASSEFVSGGALNTQYF